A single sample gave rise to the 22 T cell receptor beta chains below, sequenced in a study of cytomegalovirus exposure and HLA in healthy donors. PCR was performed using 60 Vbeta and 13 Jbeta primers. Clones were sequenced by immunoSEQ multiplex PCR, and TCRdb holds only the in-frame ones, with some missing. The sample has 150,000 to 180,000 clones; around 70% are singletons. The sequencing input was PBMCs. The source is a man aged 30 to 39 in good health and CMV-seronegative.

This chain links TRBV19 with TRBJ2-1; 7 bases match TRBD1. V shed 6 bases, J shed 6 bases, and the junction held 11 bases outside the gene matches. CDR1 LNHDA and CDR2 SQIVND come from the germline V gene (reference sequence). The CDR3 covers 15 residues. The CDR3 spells CASRWDDRVGNEQFF. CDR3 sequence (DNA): TGTGCCAGTAGATGGGATGACAGGGTCGGCAATGAGCAGTTCTTC.

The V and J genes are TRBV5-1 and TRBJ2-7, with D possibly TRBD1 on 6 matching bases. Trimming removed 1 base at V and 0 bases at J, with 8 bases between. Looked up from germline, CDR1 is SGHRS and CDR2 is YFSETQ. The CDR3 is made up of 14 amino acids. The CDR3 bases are TGCGCCAGCAGCTTGACAGGGAGCTCCTACGAGCAGTACTTC. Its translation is CASSLTGSSYEQYF. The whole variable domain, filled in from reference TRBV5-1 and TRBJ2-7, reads KAGVTQTPRYLIKTRGQQVTLSCSPISGHRSVSWYQQTPGQGLQFLFEYFSETQRNKGNFPGRFSGRQFSNSRSEMNVSTLELGDSALYLCASSLTGSSYEQYFGPGTRLTVT.

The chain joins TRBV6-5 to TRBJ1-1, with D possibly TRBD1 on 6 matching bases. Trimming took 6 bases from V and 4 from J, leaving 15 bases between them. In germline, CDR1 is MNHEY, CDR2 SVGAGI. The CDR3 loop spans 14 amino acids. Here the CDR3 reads CASRQQGRGTEAFF. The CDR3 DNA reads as TGTGCCAGCAGGCAACAGGGAAGAGGCACTGAAGCTTTCTTT.

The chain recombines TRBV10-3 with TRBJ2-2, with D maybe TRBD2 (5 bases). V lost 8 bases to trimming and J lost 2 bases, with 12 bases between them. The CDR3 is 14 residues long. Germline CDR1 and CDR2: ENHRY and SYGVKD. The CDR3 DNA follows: TGTGCCATCGCCCCAAGCGGAAACACCGGGGAGCTGTTTTTT. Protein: CAIAPSGNTGELFF.

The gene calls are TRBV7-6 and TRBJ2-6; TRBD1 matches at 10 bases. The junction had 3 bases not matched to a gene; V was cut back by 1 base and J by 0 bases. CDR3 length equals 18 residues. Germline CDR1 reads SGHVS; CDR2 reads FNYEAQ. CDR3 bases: TGTGCCAGCAGCTTAGTAGGGACAGGGGACTCTGGGGCCAACGTCCTGACTTTC. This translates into CASSLVGTGDSGANVLTF.

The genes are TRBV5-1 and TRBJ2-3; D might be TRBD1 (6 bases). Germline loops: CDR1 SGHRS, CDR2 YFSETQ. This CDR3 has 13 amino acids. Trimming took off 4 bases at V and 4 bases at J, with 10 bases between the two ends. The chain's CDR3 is CASSGQRSDTQYF. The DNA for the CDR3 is TGCGCCAGCAGCGGACAGAGGTCAGATACGCAGTATTTT.

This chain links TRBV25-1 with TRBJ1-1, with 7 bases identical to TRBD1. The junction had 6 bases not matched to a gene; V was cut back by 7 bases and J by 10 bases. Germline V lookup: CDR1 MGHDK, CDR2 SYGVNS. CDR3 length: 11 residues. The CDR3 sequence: CASKDRERAFF. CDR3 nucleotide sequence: TGTGCCAGCAAAGACAGGGAGCGAGCTTTCTTT.

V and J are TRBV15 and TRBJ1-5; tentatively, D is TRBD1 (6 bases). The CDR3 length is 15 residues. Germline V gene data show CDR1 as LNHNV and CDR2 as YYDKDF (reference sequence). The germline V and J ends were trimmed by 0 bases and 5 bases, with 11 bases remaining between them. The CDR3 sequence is CATSRDRAGDQPQHF. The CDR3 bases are TGTGCCACCAGCAGAGATCGCGCAGGGGATCAGCCCCAGCATTTT.

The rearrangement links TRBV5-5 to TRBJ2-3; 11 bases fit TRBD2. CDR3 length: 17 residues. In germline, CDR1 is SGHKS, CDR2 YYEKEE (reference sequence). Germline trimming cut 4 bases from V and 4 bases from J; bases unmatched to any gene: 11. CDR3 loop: CASSHGLAGPSADTQYF. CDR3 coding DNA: TGTGCCAGCAGCCACGGACTAGCGGGTCCTAGCGCAGATACGCAGTATTTT.

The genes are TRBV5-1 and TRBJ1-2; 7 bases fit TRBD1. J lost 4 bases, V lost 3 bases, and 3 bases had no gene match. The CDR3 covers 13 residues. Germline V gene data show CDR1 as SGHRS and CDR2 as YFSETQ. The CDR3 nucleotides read TGCGCCAGCAGCTCCGGGACAGCCTATGGCTACACCTTC. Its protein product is CASSSGTAYGYTF.

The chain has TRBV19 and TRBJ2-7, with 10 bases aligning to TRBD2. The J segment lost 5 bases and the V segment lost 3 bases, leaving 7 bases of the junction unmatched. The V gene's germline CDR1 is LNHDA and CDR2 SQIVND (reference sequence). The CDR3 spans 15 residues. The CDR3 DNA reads TGTGCCAGTAGTATCCGAGCGGGGGGGCCTAACGAGCAGTACTTC. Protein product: CASSIRAGGPNEQYF.

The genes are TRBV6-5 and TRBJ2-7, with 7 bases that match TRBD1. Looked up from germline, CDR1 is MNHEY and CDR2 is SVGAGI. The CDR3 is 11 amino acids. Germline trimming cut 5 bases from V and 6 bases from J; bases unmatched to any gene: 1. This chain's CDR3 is CASSRGREQYF. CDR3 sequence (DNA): TGTGCCAGCAGTAGGGGGCGCGAGCAGTACTTC.

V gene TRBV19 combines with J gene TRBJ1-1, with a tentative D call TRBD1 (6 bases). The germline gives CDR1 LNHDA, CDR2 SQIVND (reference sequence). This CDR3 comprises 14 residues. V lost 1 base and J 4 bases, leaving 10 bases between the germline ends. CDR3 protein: CASSIAQGITEAFF. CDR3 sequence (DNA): TGTGCCAGTAGTATAGCTCAGGGGATCACTGAAGCTTTCTTT. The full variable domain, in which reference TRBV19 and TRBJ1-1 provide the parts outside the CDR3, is DGGITQSPKYLFRKEGQNVTLSCEQNLNHDAMYWYRQDPGQGLRLIYYSQIVNDFQKGDIAEGYSVSREKKESFPLTVTSAQKNPTAFYLCASSIAQGITEAFFGQGTRLTVV.

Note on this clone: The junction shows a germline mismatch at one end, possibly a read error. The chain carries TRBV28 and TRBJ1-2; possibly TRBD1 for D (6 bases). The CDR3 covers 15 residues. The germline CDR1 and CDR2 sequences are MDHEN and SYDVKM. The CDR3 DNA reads TGTGCCAGCAGTTTGTGGGACAATTGGAGCTATGGCTACCCCTTC. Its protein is CASSLWDNWSYGYPF.

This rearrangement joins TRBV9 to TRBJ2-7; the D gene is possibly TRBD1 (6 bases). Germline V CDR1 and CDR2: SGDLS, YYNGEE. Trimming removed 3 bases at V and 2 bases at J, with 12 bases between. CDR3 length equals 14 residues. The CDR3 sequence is CASSAAGATYEQYF. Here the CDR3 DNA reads TGTGCCAGCAGCGCGGCAGGGGCAACCTACGAGCAGTACTTC. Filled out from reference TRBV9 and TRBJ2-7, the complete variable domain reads DSGVTQTPKHLITATGQRVTLRCSPRSGDLSVYWYQQSLDQGLQFLIQYYNGEERAKGNILERFSAQQFPDLHSELNLSSLELGDSALYFCASSAAGATYEQYFGPGTRLTVT.

Here the CDR3 reads CASSPIQSSYEQYF. In nucleotides, the CDR3 is TGTGCCAGCTCACCGATACAGAGCTCCTACGAGCAGTACTTC. The V gene is TRBV18, the J gene TRBJ2-7, with unresolved D. V lost 3 bases and J lost 0, with 9 bases in between. The CDR3 is 14 amino acids. The germline V gene encodes CDR1 KGHSH and CDR2 LQKENI.

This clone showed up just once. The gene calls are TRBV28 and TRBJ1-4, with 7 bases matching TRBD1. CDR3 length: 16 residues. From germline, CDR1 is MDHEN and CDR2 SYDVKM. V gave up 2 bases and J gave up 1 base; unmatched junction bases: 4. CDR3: CASSLNSGGTNEKLFF. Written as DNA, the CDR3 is TGTGCCAGCAGTTTAAATTCAGGGGGAACTAATGAAAAACTGTTTTTT.

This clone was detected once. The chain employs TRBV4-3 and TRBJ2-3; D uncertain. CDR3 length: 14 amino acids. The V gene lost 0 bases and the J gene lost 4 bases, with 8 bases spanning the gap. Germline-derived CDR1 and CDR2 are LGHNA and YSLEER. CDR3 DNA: TGCGCCAGCAGCCAAGATTTGGCGGCAGATACGCAGTATTTT. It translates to CASSQDLAADTQYF.

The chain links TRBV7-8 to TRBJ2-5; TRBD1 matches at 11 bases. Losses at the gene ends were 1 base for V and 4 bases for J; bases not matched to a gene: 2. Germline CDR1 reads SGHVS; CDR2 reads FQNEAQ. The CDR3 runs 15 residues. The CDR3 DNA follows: TGTGCCAGCAGCTTAGGGGACAGGGGGTCAGAGACCCAGTACTTC. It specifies CASSLGDRGSETQYF.

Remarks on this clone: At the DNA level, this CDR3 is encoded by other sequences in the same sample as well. The CDR3 protein is CASSIRQGPYEQYF. DNA for the CDR3: TGTGCCAGTAGTATCAGACAGGGGCCCTACGAGCAGTACTTC. This chain connects TRBV19 to TRBJ2-7, with 8 bases that match TRBD1. The CDR3 is 14 residues long. Per germline, CDR1 LNHDA and CDR2 SQIVND (reference sequence). After removal of 3 bases from V and 2 bases from J, the junction contained 3 bases not matched to a gene.

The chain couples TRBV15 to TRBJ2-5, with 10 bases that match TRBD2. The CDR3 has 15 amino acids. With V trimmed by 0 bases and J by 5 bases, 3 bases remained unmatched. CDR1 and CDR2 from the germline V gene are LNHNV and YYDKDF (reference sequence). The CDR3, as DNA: TGTGCCACCAGCAGAGAACTAGCGGGGTTTGAGACCCAGTACTTC. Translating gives CATSRELAGFETQYF.

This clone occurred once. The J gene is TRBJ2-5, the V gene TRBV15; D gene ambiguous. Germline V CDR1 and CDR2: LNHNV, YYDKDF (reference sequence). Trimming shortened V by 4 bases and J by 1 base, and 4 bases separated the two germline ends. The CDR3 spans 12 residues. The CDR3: CATSIGQETQYF. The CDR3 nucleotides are TGTGCCACCAGCATCGGCCAAGAGACCCAGTACTTC.